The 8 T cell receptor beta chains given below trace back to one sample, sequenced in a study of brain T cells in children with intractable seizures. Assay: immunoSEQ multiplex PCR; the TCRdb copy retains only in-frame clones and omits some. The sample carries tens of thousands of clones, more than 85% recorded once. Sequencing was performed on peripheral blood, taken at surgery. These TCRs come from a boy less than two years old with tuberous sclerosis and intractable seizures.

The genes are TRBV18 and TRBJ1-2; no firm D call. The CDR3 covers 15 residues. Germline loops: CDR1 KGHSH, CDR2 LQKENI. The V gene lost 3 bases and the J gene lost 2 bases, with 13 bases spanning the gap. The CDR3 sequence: CASSPLGRTNYGYTF. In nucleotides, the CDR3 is TGTGCCAGCTCACCGCTCGGACGGACCAACTATGGCTACACCTTC.

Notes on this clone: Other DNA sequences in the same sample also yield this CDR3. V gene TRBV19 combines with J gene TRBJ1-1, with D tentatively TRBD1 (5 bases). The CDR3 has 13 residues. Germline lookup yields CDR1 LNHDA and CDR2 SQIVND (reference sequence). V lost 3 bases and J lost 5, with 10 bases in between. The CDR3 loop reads CASSIGGGTEAFF. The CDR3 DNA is TGTGCCAGTAGTATTGGGGGAGGAACTGAAGCTTTCTTT.

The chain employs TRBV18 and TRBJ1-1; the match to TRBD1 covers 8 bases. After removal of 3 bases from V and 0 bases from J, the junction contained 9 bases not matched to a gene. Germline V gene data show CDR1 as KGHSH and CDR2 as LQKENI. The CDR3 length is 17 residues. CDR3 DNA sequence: TGTGCCAGCTCACCTGCAGGGGGCAATCTTTTGAACACTGAAGCTTTCTTT. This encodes CASSPAGGNLLNTEAFF.

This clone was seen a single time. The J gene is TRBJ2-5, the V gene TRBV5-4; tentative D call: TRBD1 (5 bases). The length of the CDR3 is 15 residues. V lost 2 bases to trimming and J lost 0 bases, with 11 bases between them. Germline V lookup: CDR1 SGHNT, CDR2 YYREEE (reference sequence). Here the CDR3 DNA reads TGTGCCAGCAGCTTAGGACACAAGTACCAAGAGACCCAGTACTTC. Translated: CASSLGHKYQETQYF.

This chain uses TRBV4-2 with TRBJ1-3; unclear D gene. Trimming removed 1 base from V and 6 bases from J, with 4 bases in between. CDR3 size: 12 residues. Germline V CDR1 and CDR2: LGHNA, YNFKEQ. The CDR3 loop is CASSQVENTIYF. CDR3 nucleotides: TGTGCCAGCAGCCAAGTAGAAAACACCATATATTTT.

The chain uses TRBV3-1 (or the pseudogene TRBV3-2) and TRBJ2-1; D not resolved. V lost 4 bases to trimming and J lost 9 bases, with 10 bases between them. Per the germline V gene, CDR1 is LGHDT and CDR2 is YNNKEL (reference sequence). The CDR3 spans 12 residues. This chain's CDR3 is CASSLVRGEQFF. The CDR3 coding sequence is TGTGCCAGCAGCCTGGTCCGAGGTGAGCAGTTCTTC.

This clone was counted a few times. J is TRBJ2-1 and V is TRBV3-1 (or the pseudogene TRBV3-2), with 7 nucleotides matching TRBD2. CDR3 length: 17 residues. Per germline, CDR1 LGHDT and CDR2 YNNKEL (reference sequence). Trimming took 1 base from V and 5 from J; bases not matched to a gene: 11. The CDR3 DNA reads TGTGCCAGCAGCCAAGTAGCTAGCGGTTTGGACCACAATGAGCAGTTCTTC. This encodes CASSQVASGLDHNEQFF.

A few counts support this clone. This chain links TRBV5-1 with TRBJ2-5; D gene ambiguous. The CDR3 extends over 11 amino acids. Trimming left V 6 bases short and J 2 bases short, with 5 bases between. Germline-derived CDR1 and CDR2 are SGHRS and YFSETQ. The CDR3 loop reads CASIEQETQYF. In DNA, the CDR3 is TGCGCCAGCATAGAGCAAGAGACCCAGTACTTC.